The next 5 T cell receptor beta chains were all read from a single sample in a study of a mutant IDH1 vaccine in newly diagnosed glioma. Their antigen targets remain unknown. Profiled with immunoSEQ multiplex PCR; TCRdb holds only in-frame clones, not every one. The table has roughly 38,000 clones, 82% seen once. Time point: week 47, end of study. Every vaccine dose comprised 300 ug of mutant IDH1 20-mer peptide plus topical imiquimod. This sample comprised PBMCs, obtained from a glioma patient whose treatment included an IDH1 peptide vaccine. These receptors were collected from a man younger than 35 with glioma. Some clones in this sample may be carry-over from other donors' samples.

The chain uses TRBV21-1 and TRBJ2-7; TRBD1, the table's D call, lacks a check against the DNA. TRBV21-1 is an annotated pseudogene. This CDR3 region has 12 residues. The CDR3 spells CASSLRGREQYF. The CDR3, as DNA: TGTGCCAGCAGCCTAAGGGGGCGGGAGCAGTACTTC.

CDR3: CASSQDWIGEKLFF. CDR3 sequence (DNA): TGTGCCAGCAGCCAAGATTGGATTGGCGAAAAACTGTTTTTT. The rearrangement joins TRBV4-2 to TRBJ1-4, with D unresolved. V was shortened by 0 bases and J by 8 bases, with 10 bases between the two germline ends. Per the germline V gene, CDR1 is LGHNA and CDR2 is YNFKEQ. The CDR3 is 14 residues long.

This clone was recorded once. The chain uses TRBV5-1 and TRBJ2-7, with 10 bases that match TRBD2. V was pared by 0 bases and J by 5 bases, with 11 bases of the junction left unmatched. Germline V gene data show CDR1 as SGHRS and CDR2 as YFSETQ. There are 17 residues in the CDR3. The CDR3 region is CASSLGTSGGNLHEQYF. The CDR3 DNA reads as TGCGCCAGCAGCTTGGGGACTAGCGGAGGAAACCTCCACGAGCAGTACTTC.

Comments on this clone: Other DNA sequences from this sample encode an identical CDR3 as well. The genes are TRBV2 and TRBJ1-2; TRBD1 aligns across 7 bases. V shed 6 bases and J 4 bases; nucleotides not matched to a gene: 2. Germline-derived CDR1 and CDR2 are SNHLY and FYNNEI. The CDR3 loop spans 12 amino acids. The CDR3, as DNA: TGTGCCAGCAGGGGACAGAGCTATGGCTACACCTTC. Translation: CASRGQSYGYTF.

A single count supports this clone. This sequence joins TRBV7-8 and TRBJ1-1; no firm D call. V shed 4 bases and J shed 2 bases, with 17 bases lying between them. The CDR3 is 16 residues long. Germline V gene sequence: CDR1 SGHVS, CDR2 FQNEAQ. In nucleotides, the CDR3 is TGTGCCAGCAGCTCAGAAAGCCAAAGAAGCAACACTGAAGCTTTCTTT. Protein: CASSSESQRSNTEAFF.